Listed below are T cell receptor beta chains from one sample, sequenced in a study of shared clonotypes between healthy human individuals. The repertoire was sequenced with immunoSEQ multiplex PCR; TCRdb's copy has only in-frame clones and lacks some. This sample has about 2.2 million clones, with about 92% found just once. Sequencing input: naive CD8+ T cells from PBMCs. The receptors were gathered from a man aged 18 to 30 in good health. Some clones in this sample may be carry-over from other donors' samples. The CDR3 runs from the conserved cysteine through the conserved F or W. A D gene is named only where the DNA matches it firmly. The size field is filled for only some rows; it gives once, few, many or a size class.

J gene: TRBJ1-1; V gene: TRBV5-1; D gene: TRBD1; clone size: NA; CDR3 DNA: TGCGCCAGCAGCGAAATGGGACAGGGGGCTTTCAGCGACACTGAAGCTTTCTTT; CDR3 protein: CASSEMGQGAFSDTEAFF
J gene: TRBJ1-1; V gene: TRBV4-1; D gene: NA; clone size: NA; CDR3 DNA: TGCGCCAGCGGATGGTCAAACACTGAAGCTTTCTTT; CDR3 protein: CASGWSNTEAFF
J gene: TRBJ2-5; V gene: TRBV6-1; D gene: TRBD1; clone size: NA; CDR3 DNA: TGTGCCAGCAGTGAAGCTAGGTGGGCAGGGGGCGAAGAGACCCAGTACTTC; CDR3 protein: CASSEARWAGGEETQYF
J gene: TRBJ2-1; V gene: TRBV7-9; D gene: NA; clone size: NA; CDR3 DNA: TGTGCCAGCAGCTCCGACCGGAATGAGCAGTTCTTC; CDR3 protein: CASSSDRNEQFF
J gene: TRBJ1-2; V gene: TRBV7-9; D gene: NA; clone size: NA; CDR3 DNA: TGTGCCAGCAGCTTAGAGCTGGACTATGGCTACACCTTC; CDR3 protein: CASSLELDYGYTF
J gene: TRBJ2-7; V gene: TRBV27; D gene: NA; clone size: NA; CDR3 DNA: TGTGCCAGCGGCCTCGGGGCGGGTGGCTACGAGCAGTACTTC; CDR3 protein: CASGLGAGGYEQYF
J gene: TRBJ2-7; V gene: TRBV4-1; D gene: TRBD1; clone size: NA; CDR3 DNA: TGCGCCAGCAGCACCACGGGACAGGAAGGCGAGCAGTACTTC; CDR3 protein: CASSTTGQEGEQYF
J gene: TRBJ2-3; V gene: TRBV28; D gene: TRBD2; clone size: NA; CDR3 DNA: TGTGCCAGCACCGACCTAGCGGAGACAGATACGCAGTATTTT; CDR3 protein: CASTDLAETDTQYF
J gene: TRBJ1-1; V gene: TRBV10-3; D gene: TRBD1; clone size: NA; CDR3 DNA: TGTGCCATCAGTACGACAGGGGAAGCTTTCTTT; CDR3 protein: CAISTTGEAFF
J gene: TRBJ2-7; V gene: TRBV14; D gene: NA; clone size: NA; CDR3 DNA: TGTGCCAGCAGCCTACTCGTCTCCTACGAGCAGTACTTC; CDR3 protein: CASSLLVSYEQYF
J gene: TRBJ2-3; V gene: TRBV9; D gene: TRBD1; clone size: NA; CDR3 DNA: TGTGCCAGCAGCGCCCATCGAGGAACAGGGGGTCGGGATACGCAGTATTTT; CDR3 protein: CASSAHRGTGGRDTQYF
J gene: TRBJ2-3; V gene: TRBV15; D gene: NA; clone size: NA; CDR3 DNA: TGTGCCACCAGGGGTAGGTCGAGGTCAGATACGCAGTATTTT; CDR3 protein: CATRGRSRSDTQYF
J gene: TRBJ2-1; V gene: TRBV27; D gene: NA; clone size: NA; CDR3 DNA: TGTGCCAGCAGTTTGTTCGGGAACTCCTACAATGAGCAGTTCTTC; CDR3 protein: CASSLFGNSYNEQFF
J gene: TRBJ2-7; V gene: TRBV4-3; D gene: TRBD2; clone size: NA; CDR3 DNA: TGCGCCAGCAGCCAAGGTACTAGCGGGACCTATGAGCAGTACTTC; CDR3 protein: CASSQGTSGTYEQYF
J gene: TRBJ2-3; V gene: TRBV4-3; D gene: TRBD2; clone size: NA; CDR3 DNA: TGCGCCAGCAGCCAAGAAACTAGCGGGGTCACAGATACGCAGTATTTT; CDR3 protein: CASSQETSGVTDTQYF
J gene: TRBJ2-1; V gene: TRBV14; D gene: NA; clone size: NA; CDR3 DNA: TGTGCCAGCAGTCCCGGGACTCACCCCCACGGCGAGCAGTTCTTC; CDR3 protein: CASSPGTHPHGEQFF
J gene: TRBJ2-3; V gene: TRBV7-9; D gene: NA; clone size: NA; CDR3 DNA: TGTGCCAGCAGCCCGGCAGGTGATACGCAGTATTTT; CDR3 protein: CASSPAGDTQYF
J gene: TRBJ2-5; V gene: TRBV27; D gene: NA; clone size: NA; CDR3 DNA: TGTGCCAGCAGTTTAATCGGGGATCAAGAGACCCAGTACTTC; CDR3 protein: CASSLIGDQETQYF
J gene: TRBJ2-1; V gene: TRBV7-6; D gene: NA; clone size: NA; CDR3 DNA: TGTGCCAGCAGCATAAAGCCGAGCTCCTACAATGAGCAGTTCTTC; CDR3 protein: CASSIKPSSYNEQFF
J gene: TRBJ2-7; V gene: TRBV29-1; D gene: TRBD2; clone size: NA; CDR3 DNA: TGCAGCGTTGAGGGAGCGGGGCCCAACGAGCAGTACTTC; CDR3 protein: CSVEGAGPNEQYF
J gene: TRBJ2-5; V gene: TRBV14; D gene: NA; clone size: NA; CDR3 DNA: TGTGCCAGCAGCCCCCGGAGGGGGCGGGGGGAGACCCAGTACTTC; CDR3 protein: CASSPRRGRGETQYF
J gene: TRBJ2-1; V gene: TRBV9; D gene: TRBD2; clone size: NA; CDR3 DNA: TGTGCCAGCAGCGTAGTGGCAGCGGGAGGGGATGAGCAGTTCTTC; CDR3 protein: CASSVVAAGGDEQFF
J gene: TRBJ2-1; V gene: TRBV5-6; D gene: NA; clone size: few; CDR3 DNA: TGTGCCAGCAGCTATAACAATGAGCAGTTCTTC; CDR3 protein: CASSYNNEQFF
J gene: TRBJ2-7; V gene: TRBV10-3; D gene: NA; clone size: once; CDR3 DNA: TGTGCCATCAGTGAGAGACAGGACTTCTACGAGCAGTACTTC; CDR3 protein: CAISERQDFYEQYF
J gene: TRBJ2-1; V gene: TRBV19; D gene: TRBD2; clone size: NA; CDR3 DNA: TGTGCCAGTTCCCTGGGACTAGCGGGATATTTCAATGAGCAGTTCTTC; CDR3 protein: CASSLGLAGYFNEQFF
J gene: TRBJ1-1; V gene: TRBV28; D gene: NA; clone size: NA; CDR3 DNA: TGTGCCAGCAGTTTTTTGGACGGGAACACTGAAGCTTTCTTT; CDR3 protein: CASSFLDGNTEAFF
J gene: TRBJ1-6; V gene: TRBV4-1; D gene: TRBD1; clone size: NA; CDR3 DNA: TGCGCCAGCAGCCCTGGGACAGCCTATAATTCACCCCTCCACTTT; CDR3 protein: CASSPGTAYNSPLHF
J gene: TRBJ2-7; V gene: TRBV27; D gene: NA; clone size: NA; CDR3 DNA: TGTGCCAGCAGTTTATGGGGCGGAGCCTCCTACGAGCAGTACTTC; CDR3 protein: CASSLWGGASYEQYF
J gene: TRBJ2-7; V gene: TRBV9; D gene: NA; clone size: NA; CDR3 DNA: TGTGCCAGCAGCTACTCTTTCACCGGGTCCTACGAGCAGTACTTC; CDR3 protein: CASSYSFTGSYEQYF
J gene: TRBJ2-1; V gene: TRBV4-2; D gene: NA; clone size: NA; CDR3 DNA: TGTGCCAGCAGCCAATGGACTGGGGGGAATGAGCAGTTCTTC; CDR3 protein: CASSQWTGGNEQFF